The subject of this entry is one T cell receptor (beta chain). Its ends do not fully match the called genes, so a read error is possible. Each CDR3 protein gets one entry after TCRdb re-called the 5' RACE reads with MiXCR. The sample shows about 69,000 distinct CDR3 sequences, approximately 5% of them seen only once. This record belongs to a study of CD8 T cells in ankylosing spondylitis. Sequenced material: blood, either unsorted or a sorted T cell fraction (not recorded which). This TCR was sampled from a male donor with ankylosing spondylitis or in good health (not recorded which).

CDR3 in DNA: TGTGCCAGCTCACTATCCGAGGGACTAGCTTCCAATGTGCAGTTCTTC. This sequence encodes CASSLSEGLASNVQFF. The chain uses TRBV18 and TRBJ2-1, with TRBD2 matching over 9 bases. The CDR3 sequence is 16 residues long. The germline gives CDR1 KGHSH, CDR2 LQKENI. The full variable domain, in which reference TRBV18 and TRBJ2-1 provide the parts outside the CDR3, is NAGVMQNPRHLVRRRGQEARLRCSPMKGHSHVYWYRQLPEEGLKFMVYLQKENIIDESGMPKERFSAEFPKEGPSILRIQQVVRGDSAAYFCASSLSEGLASNVQFFGPGTRLTVL.